Below are 29 T cell receptor beta chains sequenced from a single sample in a study of T cells in narcolepsy. Sequencing was performed with immunoSEQ multiplex PCR; in TCRdb, only in-frame clones are kept and a portion is missing. The table lists about 35,000 clones, about 85% of them singletons. The sample comprised CD45RA- memory CD4+ T cells from PBMCs. The receptors originated from a human donor with narcolepsy.

The chain joins TRBV2 to TRBJ1-2; TRBD1 might be the D (5 bases). The germline V gene encodes CDR1 SNHLY and CDR2 FYNNEI. With 5 bases removed from V and 6 bases from J, the gap between germline ends came to 13 bases. The CDR3 runs to 13 residues. CDR3 nucleotide sequence: TGTGCCAGCAGTCTGGGAGGGGTCAATGGCTACACCTTC. Its protein is CASSLGGVNGYTF. Using reference TRBV2 and TRBJ1-2 for the parts outside the CDR3, the full variable domain is EPEVTQTPSHQVTQMGQEVILRCVPISNHLYFYWYRQILGQKVEFLVSFYNNEISEKSEIFDDQFSVERPDGSNFTLKIRSTKLEDSAMYFCASSLGGVNGYTFGSGTRLTVV.

V gene TRBV5-1 combines with J gene TRBJ2-3, with TRBD1 matching over 10 bases. The J segment lost 1 base and the V segment lost 5 bases, leaving 4 bases of the junction unmatched. The CDR3 consists of 15 residues. The germline CDR1 and CDR2 sequences are SGHRS and YFSETQ. The CDR3 nucleotides are TGCGCCAGCAGAGCCGGGACAGGGGGCACAGATACGCAGTATTTT. Translation gives CASRAGTGGTDTQYF.

This clone was detected only a few times. V gene TRBV11-2 combines with J gene TRBJ1-1, with D perhaps matching TRBD1 (5 bases). The CDR3 has 13 residues. Germline V gene data show CDR1 as SGHAT and CDR2 as FQNNGV. The V end lost 2 bases, the J end lost 3 bases, and 7 bases lay between the germline ends. CDR3 nucleotides: TGTGCCAGCAGCTTACAGGGCTACACTGAAGCTTTCTTT. Its translation: CASSLQGYTEAFF.

This rearrangement joins TRBV15 to TRBJ1-2; the D gene is possibly TRBD1 (6 bases). From germline, CDR1 is LNHNV and CDR2 YYDKDF (reference sequence). The CDR3 totals 15 residues. Trimming cost V 3 bases and J 2 bases, with 13 bases left between them. The CDR3 is CATSSLSTGNYGYTF. The CDR3 nucleotides are TGTGCCACCAGCAGCCTTTCGACAGGAAACTATGGCTACACCTTC.

The chain carries TRBV5-1 and TRBJ2-2; D is uncertain. Germline V gene lookup returns CDR1 SGHRS and CDR2 YFSETQ. V lost 2 bases and J 5 bases, leaving 7 bases between the germline ends. The CDR3 runs to 13 residues. CDR3 nucleotide sequence: TGCGCCAGCAGCTTTGAAGGAACCGGGGAGCTGTTTTTT. Protein product: CASSFEGTGELFF.

The DNA of the CDR3 is TGTGCCAGTAGTACCCCGGACGTGGTATTACAGCCCCAGCATTTT. It is translated as CASSTPDVVLQPQHF. The V gene is TRBV19, the J gene TRBJ1-5; D unresolved. Trimming removed 4 bases at V and 7 bases at J, with 17 bases between. The CDR3 runs to 15 residues. The germline CDR1 and CDR2 sequences are LNHDA and SQIVND (reference sequence). The variable domain in full, completed from reference TRBV19 and TRBJ1-5, reads DGGITQSPKYLFRKEGQNVTLSCEQNLNHDAMYWYRQDPGQGLRLIYYSQIVNDFQKGDIAEGYSVSREKKESFPLTVTSAQKNPTAFYLCASSTPDVVLQPQHFGDGTRLSIL.

About this clone: Relative to the germline gene, one junction end is altered; a read error may explain this. The CDR3 DNA reads as TGTGCCAGCAGCTTGGTGGGAGGCGAGCAGTACTTC. This encodes CASSLVGGEQYF. The chain couples TRBV5-3 to TRBJ2-7, with D possibly matching TRBD2 (6 bases). TRBV5-3 is an open reading frame whose function is uncertain. This CDR3 has 12 amino acids.

This rearrangement joins TRBV6-6 to TRBJ1-3, with D unresolved. V lost 7 bases and J 7 bases, leaving 11 bases between the germline ends. The CDR3 consists of 12 residues. Germline V lookup: CDR1 MNHNY, CDR2 SVGAGI (reference sequence). The CDR3 spells CASIRGRNTIYF. DNA of the CDR3: TGTGCCAGCATTCGGGGTCGGAACACCATATATTTT.

Of note for this clone: Other DNA sequences in this sample translate to the same CDR3. This chain links TRBV18 with TRBJ1-6, with D perhaps TRBD1 (5 bases). CDR1 is KGHSH, CDR2 LQKENI, per germline. The CDR3 has 13 residues. V lost 6 bases and J lost 13, with 16 bases in between. The CDR3 protein is CASSDLEGSPLHF. In DNA, the CDR3 is TGTGCCAGCTCGGACCTGGAGGGGTCGCCCCTCCACTTT.

The rearrangement uses TRBV14 and TRBJ2-5; 11 bases align to TRBD2. Germline CDR1 reads SGHDN; CDR2 reads FVKESK. The CDR3 covers 18 residues. J lost 5 bases, V lost 0 bases, and 11 bases had no gene match. As DNA, the CDR3 is TGTGCCAGCAGCCAAGAAGAGGTACTAGCGGGAGCTGGTGAGACCCAGTACTTC. Its protein is CASSQEEVLAGAGETQYF.

This clone showed up just a few times. The chain couples TRBV6-6 to TRBJ2-2; D perhaps matches TRBD2 (6 bases). CDR3 length: 14 amino acids. The germline V gene has CDR1 MNHNY and CDR2 SVGAGI (reference sequence). Trimming stripped 2 bases from V and 8 bases from J, with 12 bases between. Here the CDR3 DNA reads TGTGCCAGCAGTTACCGACTAGTCGCGGGGGAGCTGTTTTTT. As protein: CASSYRLVAGELFF.

The V call is TRBV28, the J call TRBJ1-1, with no clear D. CDR1 and CDR2 (germline): MDHEN, SYDVKM. The V gene lost 7 bases and the J gene lost 4 bases, with 16 bases spanning the gap. CDR3 length: 14 amino acids. The CDR3 DNA sequence: TGTGCCAGCACGACCCCCGCAGCTCTCACTGAAGCTTTCTTT. Encoded protein: CASTTPAALTEAFF.

The chain joins TRBV30 to TRBJ1-5, with TRBD1 identical over 7 bases. V dropped 0 bases and J dropped 6; count of bases not matched to a gene: 11. Germline V lookup: CDR1 GTSNPN, CDR2 SVGIG (reference sequence). CDR3 size: 16 residues. For the CDR3, the DNA is TGTGCCTGGAGTGTACGAGGGGGCCCGGAAAGTCAGCCCCAGCATTTT. This gives the protein CAWSVRGGPESQPQHF.

This clone was picked up a small number of times. V and J are TRBV7-2 and TRBJ2-3, with TRBD1 identical over 9 bases. The V segment lost 5 bases and the J segment 5 bases; nucleotides outside the gene matches: 5. Germline V gives CDR1 SGHTA, CDR2 FQGNSA. CDR3 length: 14 amino acids. In DNA, the CDR3 is TGTGCCAGCAGCCCACAGGGGGCCAGAGATACGCAGTATTTT. The encoded protein is CASSPQGARDTQYF.

The V and J genes are TRBV29-1 and TRBJ2-7; weak D call: TRBD1 (5 bases). Germline lookup yields CDR1 SQVTM and CDR2 ANQGSEA. This CDR3 is built from 13 residues. V lost 5 bases to trimming and J lost 2 bases, with 13 bases between them. CDR3 bases: TGCAGCGTTATAGGGGCCGAAGCCTACGAGCAGTACTTC. Its protein is CSVIGAEAYEQYF.

This chain links TRBV18 with TRBJ1-1, with TRBD1 matching 10 bases. This CDR3 region has 14 residues. V was clipped by 6 bases and J by 3 bases; unmatched bases: 4. Germline loops: CDR1 KGHSH, CDR2 LQKENI. The chain's CDR3 is CASSRTGGYTEAFF. The CDR3 nucleotides read TGTGCCAGCTCCCGGACAGGGGGATACACTGAAGCTTTCTTT.

The chain recombines TRBV7-9 with TRBJ1-2; 9 nucleotides agree with TRBD1. Per germline, CDR1 SEHNR and CDR2 FQNEAQ (reference sequence). The V and J ends lost 5 bases and 1 base, in that order; junction bases with no gene match: 8. CDR3 length: 16 residues. The CDR3 coding sequence is TGTGCCAGCAGCGCCGGGACAGGGTTTGATAACTATGGCTACACCTTC. This gives the protein CASSAGTGFDNYGYTF.

This clone has more than one count but fewer than ten. This sequence joins TRBV4-1 and TRBJ2-5, with TRBD2 matching over 9 bases. Germline V gene lookup returns CDR1 MGHRA and CDR2 YSYEKL. This CDR3 comprises 17 residues. V lost 4 bases and J lost 5; bases outside the gene matches: 14. The CDR3 DNA reads as TGCGCCAGCAGCCCGGGGGCCGGACTAGCGCCTCGGGAGACCCAGTACTTC. This encodes CASSPGAGLAPRETQYF.

The chain recombines TRBV15 with TRBJ1-1; D call uncertain. The CDR3 extends over 11 amino acids. The germline V and J ends were trimmed by 4 bases and 4 bases, with 4 bases remaining between them. The germline CDR1 and CDR2 sequences are LNHNV and YYDKDF (reference sequence). In DNA, the CDR3 is TGTGCCACCAGCATGATCACTGAAGCTTTCTTT. It translates to CATSMITEAFF.

V is TRBV2 and J is TRBJ2-4; a weak D match, TRBD2 (7 bases). Trimming removed 8 bases from V and 0 bases from J, with 14 bases in between. The CDR3 is 15 residues long. CDR1 is SNHLY and CDR2 is FYNNEI in the germline V gene. CDR3 nucleotides: TGTGCCAGCTTTGGAGGGGGGGTAGCCAAAAACATTCAGTACTTC. This encodes CASFGGGVAKNIQYF. The full variable domain, in which reference TRBV2 and TRBJ2-4 provide the parts outside the CDR3, is EPEVTQTPSHQVTQMGQEVILRCVPISNHLYFYWYRQILGQKVEFLVSFYNNEISEKSEIFDDQFSVERPDGSNFTLKIRSTKLEDSAMYFCASFGGGVAKNIQYFGAGTRLSVL.

The chain couples TRBV13 to TRBJ2-7, with TRBD1 identical over 8 bases. Germline trimming cut 2 bases from V and 6 bases from J; bases unmatched to any gene: 9. CDR1 is PRHDT, CDR2 FYEKMQ, per germline (reference sequence). This CDR3 contains 15 residues. This CDR3 is CASSLTFRGRGEQYF. CDR3 coding DNA: TGTGCCAGCAGCTTAACTTTCAGGGGGCGAGGCGAGCAGTACTTC. Full variable domain (missing parts from reference TRBV13 and TRBJ2-7): AAGVIQSPRHLIKEKRETATLKCYPIPRHDTVYWYQQGPGQDPQFLISFYEKMQSDKGSIPDRFSAQQFSDYHSELNMSSLELGDSALYFCASSLTFRGRGEQYFGPGTRLTVT.

The chain's CDR3 is CASSQVGGPTDTQYF. CDR3 coding DNA: TGCGCCAGCAGCCAAGTGGGGGGCCCGACAGATACGCAGTATTTT. The rearrangement links TRBV4-1 to TRBJ2-3, with D possibly being TRBD1 or TRBD2 (6 bases each). Deletions cut 1 base from V and 3 bases from J, with 11 bases between. Germline CDR1 reads MGHRA; CDR2 reads YSYEKL. The CDR3 runs 15 residues.

The rearrangement uses TRBV7-3 and TRBJ2-3; unclear D gene. The CDR3 contains 12 residues. V was cut by 7 bases and J by 2 bases, with 7 bases left in between. Germline loops: CDR1 SGHTA, CDR2 FQGTGA. CDR3 residues: CASNIATDTQYF. CDR3 sequence (DNA): TGTGCCAGCAATATAGCCACAGATACGCAGTATTTT.

The gene calls are TRBV10-3 and TRBJ1-2, with a weak D call TRBD1 (5 bases). V lost 4 bases and J lost 0, with 12 bases in between. The CDR3 loop spans 15 amino acids. Looked up from germline, CDR1 is ENHRY and CDR2 is SYGVKD. The CDR3 nucleotides read TGTGCCATCAGTGGTTCGGCGGGACCTAACTATGGCTACACCTTC. Translated: CAISGSAGPNYGYTF.

This rearrangement joins TRBV7-2 to TRBJ1-1; the D gene is possibly TRBD1 (5 bases). Germline assignment: CDR1 SGHTA and CDR2 FQGNSA. V was trimmed by 7 bases and J by 8 bases, leaving 14 bases between them. The CDR3 length is 12 residues. The CDR3 loop reads CASNRLQVEAFF. In nucleotides, the CDR3 is TGTGCCAGCAACCGACTACAGGTCGAAGCTTTCTTT.

This rearrangement joins TRBV30 to TRBJ1-1; D is undetermined. With 0 bases removed from V and 0 bases from J, the gap between germline ends came to 2 bases. Germline V lookup: CDR1 GTSNPN, CDR2 SVGIG (reference sequence). The CDR3 sequence is 12 residues long. The DNA of the CDR3 is TGTGCCTGGAGTGTTATGAACACTGAAGCTTTCTTT. Residues: CAWSVMNTEAFF.

V and J are TRBV14 and TRBJ1-1, with 7 bases matching TRBD1. CDR1 and CDR2 from the germline V gene are SGHDN and FVKESK. CDR3 length: 15 residues. After removal of 4 bases from V and 1 base from J, the junction contained 6 bases not matched to a gene. This CDR3 reads CASSRRTGPNTEAFF. The CDR3 coding sequence is TGTGCCAGCAGCCGACGGACAGGTCCGAACACTGAAGCTTTCTTT.

This chain joins TRBV18 and TRBJ2-3; 9 bases agree with TRBD1. The germline V gene encodes CDR1 KGHSH and CDR2 LQKENI. This CDR3 is 18 amino acids long. J lost 1 base, V lost 3 bases, and 11 bases had no gene match. CDR3 in amino acids: CASSPSPGQGPRTDTQYF. CDR3 bases: TGTGCCAGCTCACCCTCGCCGGGACAGGGACCTCGCACAGATACGCAGTATTTT. Complete variable domain (other parts from reference TRBV18 and TRBJ2-3): NAGVMQNPRHLVRRRGQEARLRCSPMKGHSHVYWYRQLPEEGLKFMVYLQKENIIDESGMPKERFSAEFPKEGPSILRIQQVVRGDSAAYFCASSPSPGQGPRTDTQYFGPGTRLTVL.

V usage is TRBV11-2 and J usage is TRBJ1-1; unclear D gene. This CDR3 is 14 amino acids long. Trimming pared 1 base from V and 1 base from J, leaving 7 bases between. Germline CDR1 reads SGHAT; CDR2 reads FQNNGV. The CDR3 DNA reads as TGTGCCAGCAGCTTAGGTAGACAGAACACTGAAGCTTTCTTT. Residues: CASSLGRQNTEAFF.